The source of this TCR beta chain is a study of blood T cell repertoires in COVID-19. V was shortened by 1 base and J by 1 base, with 10 bases between the two germline ends. The V gene's germline CDR1 is MGHDK and CDR2 SYGVNS. The CDR3 sequence is 15 residues long. Using immunoSEQ multiplex PCR, the repertoire was profiled, and TCRdb retains in-frame clones only, with some absent. This sample has some 300,000 clones, with roughly nine tenths found just once. Participants, roughly 18 to 90 years old, spanned more than 20 US areas. V usage is TRBV25-1 and J usage is TRBJ2-5; tentative D call: TRBD2 (6 bases). Specimen: PBMCs or T cells enriched from blood (not recorded which). This TCR derives from a woman aged 50 to 60 who had been exposed to COVID-19. The CDR3: CASSEWRGFQETQYF. For the CDR3, the DNA is TGTGCCAGCAGTGAATGGCGGGGATTCCAAGAGACCCAGTACTTC.